A selection of T cell receptor beta chains follows, all from one sample in a study of regulatory T cells in long-lasting Graves disease. TCRdb recomputed calls from the multiplex PCR reads with MiXCR, one row per CDR3 protein. The sample includes 510,000 or so distinct CDR3 sequences, around 13% seen only once; the top ten take over 7%. These same records also appear under a second study, on T cells in Graves' hyperthyroidism and ophthalmopathy.

The material was peripheral blood mononuclear cells (PBMCs), obtained at new diagnosis, from a patient treated with antithyroid drugs. These receptors were obtained from a woman aged 25 to 45 with Graves disease. Both conserved end residues are part of each CDR3. D genes are given only for firm matches. Some rows mark clone size as missing; the rest say once, few, many or name a class of expanded clone.

>TRBJ2-3|TRBD2|TRBV20-1|many
CSAKDGLARDTQYF
TGCAGTGCTAAGGATGGACTAGCGAGAGATACGCAGTATTTT
>TRBJ2-1|TRBD1|TRBV10-3|many
CAIADDRGAYNEQFF
TGTGCCATCGCTGATGACAGGGGGGCCTACAATGAGCAGTTCTTC
>TRBJ2-7|.|TRBV18|many
CASSVRQALNYEQYF
TGTGCCAGCTCCGTTCGACAGGCTCTGAACTACGAGCAGTACTTC
>TRBJ1-4|.|TRBV19|many
CASSIGRPSDKLFF
TGTGCCAGTAGTATAGGGAGGCCGTCCGATAAACTGTTTTTT
>TRBJ2-5|.|TRBV24-1|.
CATSTPGAGSQTQYF
TGTGCCACCAGTACCCCGGGGGCGGGGAGTCAGACCCAGTACTTC
>TRBJ2-4|TRBD1|TRBV28|few
CASGQQGPVAKNIQYF
TGTGCCAGCGGGCAACAGGGGCCCGTAGCCAAAAACATTCAGTACTTC
>TRBJ1-6|.|TRBV19|.
CATAGQFSYNTPLHF
TGTGCCACTGCCGGACAGTTCTCCTATAATACACCCCTCCACTTT
>TRBJ2-7|.|TRBV28|few
CASSWGTLEGSYEQYF
TGTGCCAGCAGTTGGGGGACGTTAGAAGGGTCCTACGAGCAGTACTTC
>TRBJ1-2|.|TRBV6-1|few
CASRQAGAGYGYTF
TGTGCCAGCCGACAGGCGGGGGCAGGCTATGGCTACACCTTC
>TRBJ2-1|.|TRBV6-2/TRBV6-3|.
CASSYPALEQFF
TGTGCCAGCAGTTACCCAGCGCTTGAGCAGTTCTTC
>TRBJ1-2|TRBD1|TRBV11-2|many
CASSFGTEKYGYTF
TGTGCCAGCAGCTTTGGGACAGAGAAATATGGCTACACCTTC
>TRBJ2-1|TRBD2|TRBV6-2/TRBV6-3|many
CASSYRTSPYNEQFF
TGTGCCAGCAGTTACAGGACTAGTCCCTACAATGAGCAGTTCTTC
>TRBJ2-7|TRBD2|TRBV6-5|many
CASSYSLAGGPHEQYF
TGTGCCAGCAGTTACTCGTTAGCGGGAGGGCCACACGAGCAGTACTTC
>TRBJ1-4|.|TRBV18|.
CASSPLPPSNEKLFF
TGTGCCAGCTCACCACTACCCCCCTCCAATGAAAAACTGTTTTTT
>TRBJ1-4|TRBD1|TRBV28|few
CASSHGDRGLIRFF
TGTGCCAGCAGCCACGGGGACAGGGGATTAATCAGGTTTTTT
>TRBJ1-1|.|TRBV28|many
CASSRGGGMNTEAFF
TGTGCCAGCAGCCGGGGGGGGGGCATGAACACTGAAGCTTTCTTT
>TRBJ1-1|TRBD1|TRBV14|few
CASSPTSGTVNTEAFF
TGTGCCAGCAGCCCCACCTCCGGGACAGTGAACACTGAAGCTTTCTTT
>TRBJ2-1|TRBD1|TRBV4-1|.
CASSQASGGPTYNEQFF
TGCGCCAGCAGCCAAGCGTCAGGGGGCCCGACCTACAATGAGCAGTTCTTC
>TRBJ2-1|.|TRBV7-2|once
CASSFAGNEQFF
TGTGCCAGCAGCTTTGCCGGTAATGAGCAGTTCTTC
>TRBJ1-1|.|TRBV7-3|many
CASSSSRGGEAFF
TGTGCCAGCAGCTCGTCCAGGGGAGGAGAAGCTTTCTTT
>TRBJ1-6|TRBD1|TRBV2|many
CASSVRGGKNSPLHF
TGTGCCAGCAGTGTTAGAGGGGGCAAGAATTCACCCCTCCACTTT
>TRBJ2-1|TRBD2|TRBV7-3|.
CASSLSLAEYNEQFF
TGTGCCAGCAGCTTATCTCTAGCGGAATACAATGAGCAGTTCTTC
>TRBJ1-2|TRBD1|TRBV4-1|few
CASSHRRDRADGYTF
TGCGCCAGCAGCCATCGCCGGGACAGGGCCGACGGCTACACCTTC
>TRBJ2-7|TRBD1|TRBV20-1|many
CSARDSSYEQYF
TGCAGTGCCCGGGACAGCTCCTACGAGCAGTACTTC
>TRBJ1-4|TRBD1|TRBV18|.
CASSPTGGTGLPAMEKLFF
TGTGCCAGCTCACCCACGGGTGGGACAGGACTGCCCGCCATGGAAAAACTGTTTTTT
>TRBJ2-1|.|TRBV6-5|many
CASSYSSRTTGQFF
TGTGCCAGCAGTTACTCCTCTAGGACCACCGGGCAGTTCTTC
>TRBJ1-4|TRBD1|TRBV11-2|few
CASSSGGTAANEKLFF
TGTGCCAGCAGCTCAGGCGGGACAGCAGCTAATGAAAAACTGTTTTTT